These 2 T cell receptor beta chains were all obtained from the same sample, sequenced in a study of blood T cell repertoires in COVID-19. Generated by immunoSEQ multiplex PCR, the TCRdb table keeps only in-frame clones and is missing some. The sample lists about 170,000 clones, around four fifths occurring once. The sample taken for sequencing was peripheral blood. Receptor source: a woman between 65 and 79 years old who had recovered from COVID-19.

This chain joins TRBV6-5 and TRBJ2-2; 7 nucleotides agree with TRBD1. Germline V gene lookup returns CDR1 MNHEY and CDR2 SVGAGI. CDR3 length: 15 amino acids. The ends lost 7 bases at V and 4 bases at J; junction bases unmatched: 9. The CDR3 sequence: CASNRQGGGTGELFF. The CDR3, as DNA: TGTGCCAGCAATCGACAGGGTGGGGGCACCGGGGAGCTGTTTTTT.

J is TRBJ1-2 and V is TRBV6-5, with D possibly TRBD1 on 5 matching bases. From germline, CDR1 is MNHEY and CDR2 SVGAGI. V was pared by 2 bases and J by 8 bases, with 9 bases between. The CDR3 extends over 12 amino acids. CDR3 amino acids: CASSYIGGGYTF. The CDR3 DNA is TGTGCCAGCAGTTACATTGGGGGGGGCTACACCTTC.